This T cell receptor (beta chain) was recovered during a study of spatial heterogeneity in lung cancer. Study context: Unique TCR and UMI combinations averaged more than ten appearances each in raw reads.

This clonotype occurred a few times. Its specificity is unknown. All TCR cDNA molecules were individually tagged with a unique molecular identifier. A single record per CDR3 protein comes from TCRdb applying MiXCR to the 5' RACE reads. The sample shows 950 to 1,100 distinct CDR3 sequences, about a tenth of them seen only once. General observations from the study: The study found that expanded intratumoral alpha and beta TCR counts tracked tumor mutation counts.

Time point given: sample taken at primary tumor resection. The donors were 65 to 85 patients with non-small cell lung cancer that was early-stage and untreated. TCRs were sequenced from unsorted whole RNA of tumor, nontumor lung or PBMC. Trimming removed 2 bases at V and 4 bases at J, with 5 bases between. Per germline, CDR1 LNHDA and CDR2 SQIVND (reference sequence). There are 12 residues in the CDR3. This rearrangement joins TRBV19 to TRBJ1-2; no clear D. Sequenced here: lung tumor tissue, sampled at surgery. This TCR came from a male donor with early-stage non-small cell lung cancer. Here the CDR3 reads CASSISVYGYTF. CDR3 nucleotide sequence: TGTGCCAGTAGTATATCCGTCTATGGCTACACCTTC.